The 24 T cell receptor beta chains listed next were all sequenced from one sample in a study of control samples from healthy donors and cancer patients. The table came from immunoSEQ multiplex PCR; TCRdb's copy has only in-frame clones and leaves some out. In the table there are over 85,000 clones, 90% to 95% of which are singletons. Sequencing was done on a sample of blood. These receptors were taken from a woman between 18 and 29 years old in good health.

The chain links TRBV5-1 to TRBJ2-3; 7 bases are shared with TRBD1. This CDR3 spans 14 amino acids. The germline V gene encodes CDR1 SGHRS and CDR2 YFSETQ. With 4 bases clipped from V and 6 bases from J, the junction kept 8 bases outside the gene matches. CDR3 sequence: CASSTSTGLDTQYF. The CDR3 bases are TGCGCCAGCAGCACCTCGACAGGGTTGGATACGCAGTATTTT.

Note on this clone: The identical CDR3 is also encoded by other nucleotide sequences in the sample. The chain has TRBV29-1 and TRBJ2-5, with 8 nucleotides matching TRBD2. The CDR3 loop spans 15 amino acids. Germline V CDR1 and CDR2: SQVTM, ANQGSEA. V shed 4 bases and J 5 bases; nucleotides not matched to a gene: 12. The DNA for the CDR3 is TGCAGCGTTGCGTTTTTAGCGGGGTTACAGGAGACCCAGTACTTC. It specifies CSVAFLAGLQETQYF.

V gene TRBV9 combines with J gene TRBJ2-3; the match to TRBD2 covers 8 bases. V shed 1 base and J 0 bases; nucleotides not matched to a gene: 7. Germline V gene data show CDR1 as SGDLS and CDR2 as YYNGEE. This CDR3 has 17 amino acids. CDR3 sequence reads: CASSVPSGPPSTDTQYF. In DNA, the CDR3 is TGTGCCAGCAGCGTACCTAGCGGGCCGCCTAGCACAGATACGCAGTATTTT.

The chain links TRBV5-1 to TRBJ1-1, with D unresolved. The germline gives CDR1 SGHRS, CDR2 YFSETQ. Trimming shortened V by 0 bases and J by 1 base, and 10 bases separated the two germline ends. The CDR3 consists of 15 residues. The CDR3 DNA follows: TGCGCCAGCAGCTTGGATCCGGGGAAGAACACTGAAGCTTTCTTT. As protein: CASSLDPGKNTEAFF. Using reference TRBV5-1 and TRBJ1-1 for the parts outside the CDR3, the full variable domain is KAGVTQTPRYLIKTRGQQVTLSCSPISGHRSVSWYQQTPGQGLQFLFEYFSETQRNKGNFPGRFSGRQFSNSRSEMNVSTLELGDSALYLCASSLDPGKNTEAFFGQGTRLTVV.

V and J are TRBV3-1 (or the pseudogene TRBV3-2) and TRBJ1-1; D is unresolved. The germline V gene encodes CDR1 LGHDT and CDR2 YNNKEL (reference sequence). The CDR3 consists of 12 residues. Trimming took off 3 bases at V and 12 bases at J, with 14 bases between the two ends. This CDR3 reads CASSQIGFGTFF. The CDR3 nucleotides read TGTGCCAGCAGCCAGATCGGTTTTGGGACTTTCTTT.

This chain joins TRBV30 and TRBJ1-1; D ambiguous. V lost 1 base to trimming and J lost 0 bases, with 6 bases between them. Germline-derived CDR1 and CDR2 are GTSNPN and SVGIG (reference sequence). This CDR3 comprises 13 residues. The CDR3 loop reads CAWSAAMNTEAFF. CDR3 bases: TGTGCCTGGAGTGCCGCAATGAACACTGAAGCTTTCTTT.

This chain connects TRBV29-1 to TRBJ1-6; tentative D call: TRBD1 (5 bases). The CDR3 runs to 13 residues. From germline, CDR1 is SQVTM and CDR2 ANQGSEA. Trimming took off 8 bases at V and 6 bases at J, with 14 bases between the two ends. CDR3 region: CSLGAGSNSPLHF. The CDR3 DNA follows: TGCAGCCTAGGGGCGGGGTCTAATTCACCCCTCCACTTT. The complete variable domain, with remaining parts taken from reference TRBV29-1 and TRBJ1-6, reads SAVISQKPSRDICQRGTSLTIQCQVDSQVTMMFWYRQQPGQSLTLIATANQGSEATYESGFVIDKFPISRPNLTFSTLTVSNMSPEDSSIYLCSLGAGSNSPLHFGNGTRLTVT.

The chain joins TRBV7-3 to TRBJ2-3; D might be TRBD2 (5 bases). The CDR3 is made up of 16 amino acids. The V gene lost 6 bases and the J gene lost 1 base, with 17 bases spanning the gap. Germline CDR1 is SGHTA and CDR2 is FQGTGA. CDR3 region: CASRDRERPGTDTQYF. DNA of the CDR3: TGTGCCAGCAGGGATCGAGAGCGGCCGGGCACAGATACGCAGTATTTT.

The V call is TRBV12-3 or TRBV12-4, the J call TRBJ2-5; TRBD1 matches at 8 bases. The CDR3 runs to 13 residues. V lost 6 bases, J lost 6 bases, and 6 bases stayed unmatched. In DNA, the CDR3 is TGTGCCAGCAGCGAGACAGGGGCGAAGACCCAGTACTTC. The encoded protein is CASSETGAKTQYF.

This chain uses TRBV11-3 with TRBJ2-7; D possibly matches TRBD1 or TRBD2 (5 bases each). CDR1 and CDR2 from the germline V gene are SGHNT and YENEEA. The CDR3 length is 14 residues. Trimming stripped 3 bases from V and 6 bases from J, with 15 bases between. CDR3: CASSFGGVVGEQYF. In DNA form, the CDR3 reads TGTGCCAGCAGCTTTGGGGGAGTAGTGGGCGAGCAGTACTTC. Full variable domain (outside the CDR3, taken from reference TRBV11-3 and TRBJ2-7): EAGVVQSPRYKIIEKKQPVAFWCNPISGHNTLYWYLQNLGQGPELLIRYENEEAVDDSQLPKDRFSAERLKGVDSTLKIQPAELGDSAVYLCASSFGGVVGEQYFGPGTRLTVT.

The sample holds one count of this clone. The chain uses TRBV12-2 and TRBJ2-7. TRBV12-2 represents a pseudogene. The CDR3 runs 11 residues. The CDR3 nucleotides are TGTGCAAGTCGCTCCGACTACGAGCAGTACTTC. It encodes CASRSDYEQYF.

This chain joins TRBV11-2 and TRBJ2-2; D gene unclear. Per germline, CDR1 SGHAT and CDR2 FQNNGV. CDR3 length: 15 amino acids. Trimming left V 1 base short and J 0 bases short, with 6 bases between. The CDR3 DNA follows: TGTGCCAGCAGCTTAGGTTCCGCGAACACCGGGGAGCTGTTTTTT. This gives the protein CASSLGSANTGELFF.

The chain is built from TRBV7-8 and TRBJ2-7, with D possibly matching TRBD1 (6 bases). Germline-derived CDR1 and CDR2 are SGHVS and FQNEAQ. The CDR3 is made up of 15 amino acids. The V gene lost 5 bases and the J gene lost 0 bases, with 14 bases spanning the gap. The CDR3 region has the DNA TGTGCCAGCAGCAAAGAAACAGGGCCCTCCTACGAGCAGTACTTC. The encoded protein is CASSKETGPSYEQYF.

This sequence joins TRBV27 and TRBJ1-5, with D possibly matching TRBD1 (6 bases). V shed 3 bases and J shed 6 bases, with 15 bases lying between them. Germline V gene lookup returns CDR1 MNHEY and CDR2 SMNVEV (reference sequence). This CDR3 comprises 15 residues. The CDR3 DNA sequence: TGTGCCAGCAGTTTCGGGGGGGCAGGGGTTCAGCCCCAGCATTTT. It encodes CASSFGGAGVQPQHF.

The chain is built from TRBV5-1 and TRBJ2-1; 11 positions match TRBD1. The length of the CDR3 is 16 residues. The germline V gene encodes CDR1 SGHRS and CDR2 YFSETQ. V dropped 0 bases and J dropped 6; count of bases not matched to a gene: 5. CDR3 residues: CASSLALGQGGNEQFF. The CDR3 bases are TGCGCCAGCAGCTTGGCATTGGGACAGGGGGGCAATGAGCAGTTCTTC.

The chain couples TRBV6-2 or TRBV6-3 to TRBJ1-2; 8 positions match TRBD1. CDR3 size: 14 residues. Looked up from germline, CDR1 is MNHEY and CDR2 is SVGEGT. J was trimmed by 4 bases and V by 5 bases; bases with no gene match: 6. CDR3 region: CASSQGTGPYGYTF. Written as DNA, the CDR3 is TGTGCCAGCAGTCAGGGGACAGGTCCCTATGGCTACACCTTC.

This clone has more than one count but fewer than ten. The gene calls are TRBV11-2 and TRBJ2-5, with 16 bases matching TRBD2. Germline V gives CDR1 SGHAT, CDR2 FQNNGV. Trimming cost V 4 bases and J 5 bases; bases outside gene matches: 7. The CDR3 totals 17 residues. This CDR3 reads CASSSGLAGGPWETQYF. In nucleotides, the CDR3 is TGTGCCAGCAGCTCGGGACTAGCGGGAGGGCCTTGGGAGACCCAGTACTTC.

CDR3 sequence reads: CASSVPGPNTDTQYF. CDR3 nucleotides: TGTGCCAGCAGTGTCCCGGGACCCAACACAGATACGCAGTATTTT. The chain links TRBV25-1 to TRBJ2-3; D could derive from TRBD1 or TRBD2 (5 bases each). V gave up 4 bases and J gave up 2 bases, with 13 bases separating them. The CDR3 length is 15 residues. Germline lookup yields CDR1 MGHDK and CDR2 SYGVNS.

The chain's CDR3 is CASSYTTGGPLQPQHF. CDR3 DNA sequence: TGTGCCAGCAGCTACACTACAGGGGGCCCCCTTCAGCCCCAGCATTTT. The chain links TRBV6-5 to TRBJ1-5, with 9 bases that match TRBD1. V was pared by 6 bases and J by 6 bases, with 12 bases of the junction left unmatched. This CDR3 spans 16 amino acids. Per the germline V gene, CDR1 is MNHEY and CDR2 is SVGAGI.

The chain recombines TRBV2 with TRBJ2-3; maybe TRBD2 (5 bases). This CDR3 is 13 amino acids long. Germline V gives CDR1 SNHLY, CDR2 FYNNEI. Trimming left V 7 bases short and J 10 bases short, with 18 bases between. The CDR3: CASIVHEGHAQYF. The CDR3 nucleotides read TGTGCCAGCATCGTCCATGAGGGTCATGCGCAGTATTTT.

The chain is built from TRBV25-1 and TRBJ1-1; 9 nucleotides match TRBD1. Germline V gene lookup returns CDR1 MGHDK and CDR2 SYGVNS. CDR3 size: 13 residues. With V trimmed by 10 bases and J by 2 bases, 5 bases remained unmatched. CDR3 region: CATLQGANTEAFF. The CDR3 DNA reads as TGTGCCACCTTACAGGGGGCTAACACTGAAGCTTTCTTT.

The rearrangement links TRBV27 to TRBJ1-6, with a tentative D call TRBD1 (6 bases). The V gene lost 6 bases and the J gene lost 9 bases, with 24 bases spanning the gap. Germline CDR1 is MNHEY and CDR2 is SMNVEV (reference sequence). The length of the CDR3 is 17 residues. CDR3 in amino acids: CASRLVMGGGVASPLHF. CDR3 nucleotide sequence: TGTGCCAGCAGGTTGGTGATGGGGGGCGGAGTAGCTTCACCCCTCCACTTT.

The chain links TRBV28 to TRBJ1-4, with 8 positions matching TRBD1. Trimming removed 5 bases from V and 8 bases from J; junction bases left unmatched: 7. Germline V CDR1 and CDR2: MDHEN, SYDVKM. This CDR3 spans 14 amino acids. The CDR3 coding sequence is TGTGCCAGCAGTAGGGCCAGGGGGCAGGAAAAACTGTTTTTT. It yields the protein CASSRARGQEKLFF.

The J gene is TRBJ1-3, the V gene TRBV6-5; no firm D call. CDR1 and CDR2 (germline): MNHEY, SVGAGI. V was shortened by 2 bases and J by 0 bases, with 5 bases between the two germline ends. This CDR3 spans 14 amino acids. CDR3 nucleotides: TGTGCCAGCAGTTACGTGAGCTCTGGAAACACCATATATTTT. Protein sequence: CASSYVSSGNTIYF.